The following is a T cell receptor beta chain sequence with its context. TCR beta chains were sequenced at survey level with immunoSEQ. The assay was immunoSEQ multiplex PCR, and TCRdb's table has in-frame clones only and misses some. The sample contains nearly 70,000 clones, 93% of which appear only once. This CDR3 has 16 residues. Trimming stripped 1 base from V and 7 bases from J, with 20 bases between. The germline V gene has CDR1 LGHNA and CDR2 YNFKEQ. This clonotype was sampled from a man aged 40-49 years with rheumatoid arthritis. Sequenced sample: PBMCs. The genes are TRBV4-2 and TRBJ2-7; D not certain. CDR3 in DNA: TGTGCCAGCAGCCAAGGGGTGACCTCACCCCTTCCGGAGCAGTACTTC. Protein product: CASSQGVTSPLPEQYF.